This T cell receptor (beta chain) was profiled in a study of T cells after posttransplantation cyclophosphamide. A marrow graft followed busulfan-fludarabine conditioning, with cyclophosphamide on days +3 and +4. The data were produced by immunoSEQ multiplex PCR, yet TCRdb's version contains in-frame clones alone and is incomplete. The sample counts several thousand clones, none seen once; the ten largest own approximately 6%. This clone was counted ten times or more. Germline V gene data show CDR1 as MNHNY and CDR2 as SVGAGI (reference sequence). After removal of 6 bases from V and 4 bases from J, the junction contained 7 bases not matched to a gene. This CDR3 is 14 amino acids long.

The sample here was PBMCs, taken after allogeneic stem cell transplant with posttransplant cyclophosphamide. This receptor was obtained from a female patient aged 50-59 years who received an allogeneic stem cell transplant from an unrelated donor, was CMV-positive, and had acute GVHD only. Among the T cells, some may be from the graft donor. This sequence joins TRBV6-6 and TRBJ1-1; 8 bases line up with TRBD1. The CDR3 region is CASRKGQGGTEAFF. DNA of the CDR3: TGTGCCAGCAGAAAAGGACAGGGTGGCACTGAAGCTTTCTTT.